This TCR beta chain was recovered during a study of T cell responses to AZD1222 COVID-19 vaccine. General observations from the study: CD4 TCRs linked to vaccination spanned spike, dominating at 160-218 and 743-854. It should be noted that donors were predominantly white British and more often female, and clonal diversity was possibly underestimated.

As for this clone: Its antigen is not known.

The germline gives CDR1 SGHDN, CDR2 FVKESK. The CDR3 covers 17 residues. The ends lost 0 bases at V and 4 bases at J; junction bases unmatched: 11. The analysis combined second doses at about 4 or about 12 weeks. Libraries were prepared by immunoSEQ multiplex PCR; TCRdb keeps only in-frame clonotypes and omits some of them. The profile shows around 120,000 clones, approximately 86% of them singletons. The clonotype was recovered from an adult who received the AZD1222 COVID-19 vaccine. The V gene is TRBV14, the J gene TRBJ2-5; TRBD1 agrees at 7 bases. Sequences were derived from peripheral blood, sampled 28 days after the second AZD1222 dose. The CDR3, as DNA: TGTGCCAGCAGCCAAGAACGGGTATTGAGGGACAGAGAGACCCAGTACTTC. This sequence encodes CASSQERVLRDRETQYF.